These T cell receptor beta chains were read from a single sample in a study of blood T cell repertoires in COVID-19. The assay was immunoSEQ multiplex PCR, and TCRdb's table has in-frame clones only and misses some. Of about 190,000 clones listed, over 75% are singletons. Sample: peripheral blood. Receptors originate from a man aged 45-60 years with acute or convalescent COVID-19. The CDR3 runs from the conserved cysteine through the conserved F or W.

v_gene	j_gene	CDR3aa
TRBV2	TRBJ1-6	CASRDRVPNSPLHF
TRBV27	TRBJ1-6	CASSQGAGNSPLHF
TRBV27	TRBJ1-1	CASSLDRDRTEAFF
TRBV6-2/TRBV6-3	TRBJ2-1	CASSPDSYNEQFF
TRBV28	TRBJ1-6	CASSPQGQNNSPLHF
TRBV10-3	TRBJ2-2	CAIRQGSGTGELFF
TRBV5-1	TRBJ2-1	CASSLVRFSGGEFF
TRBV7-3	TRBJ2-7	CASSLGSPTYEQYF
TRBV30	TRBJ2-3	CAWSVGRVDTQYF
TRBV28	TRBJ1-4	CASSLNPAGNEKLFF
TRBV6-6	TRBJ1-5	CASSYGGGSANQPQHF
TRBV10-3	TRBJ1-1	CAIREGQGADEAFF
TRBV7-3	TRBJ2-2	CASSLTGIGTGSIGELFF
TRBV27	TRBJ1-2	CASSPWVGGIYGYTF
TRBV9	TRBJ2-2	CASSARQGTGELFF
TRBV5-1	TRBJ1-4	CASSFQENEKLFF
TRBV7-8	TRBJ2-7	CASSPRGLAGGKTYEQYF
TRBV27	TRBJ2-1	CASSKASGGVWDEQFF
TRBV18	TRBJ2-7	CASSPVQGTYEQYF
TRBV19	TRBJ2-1	CASSIVDSYNEQFF
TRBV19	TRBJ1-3	CASSILAAVFRPGNTIYF
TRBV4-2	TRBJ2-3	CASSQDPAGLASTDTQYF
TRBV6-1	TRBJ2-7	CASSEDRADMDEQYF
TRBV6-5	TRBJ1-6	CASRVGSYYNSPLHF
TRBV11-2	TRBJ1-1	CASSEGGQGNMNTEAFF
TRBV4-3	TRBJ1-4	CASSQESAGEKLFF
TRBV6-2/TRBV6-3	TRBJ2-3	CASSQGLAMSTDTQYF
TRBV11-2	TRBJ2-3	CASSVRDSRTSDTQYF
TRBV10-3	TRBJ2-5	CAISARGPQETQYF
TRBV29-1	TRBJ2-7	CSVKAGSYEQYF
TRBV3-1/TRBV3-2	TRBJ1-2	CASSQDGVVDGYTF
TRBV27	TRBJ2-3	CASSPRTGGFIDTQYF
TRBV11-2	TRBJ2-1	CASRSRDKGPHEQFF
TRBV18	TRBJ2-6	CASSTNQVGGSGANVLTF
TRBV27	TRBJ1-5	CASSSQPGQGAGQPQHF
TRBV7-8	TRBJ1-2	CASSLVGFNYGYTF
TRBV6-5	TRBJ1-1	CASRREGNTEAFF
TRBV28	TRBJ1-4	CASSLPPGNEKLFF
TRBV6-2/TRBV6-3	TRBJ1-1	CASSYSRGNTEAFF
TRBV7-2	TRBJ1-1	CASSLVPATGVGAFF
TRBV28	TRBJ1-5	CASSLGRYDQPQHF
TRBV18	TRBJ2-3	CASSPPGLAGSTDTQYF
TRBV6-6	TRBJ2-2	CASSLRRTSGRTPPIRELFF
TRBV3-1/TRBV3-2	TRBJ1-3	CASSQDWAQLSGNTIYF
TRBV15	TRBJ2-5	CAASRGFQGRETQYF